The 20 T cell receptor beta chains below all came from one sample that was sequenced in a study of blood T cell repertoires in COVID-19. Libraries were prepared by immunoSEQ multiplex PCR; TCRdb keeps only in-frame clonotypes and omits some of them. The table includes some 90,000 clones, roughly 83% detected once. Sequenced input: peripheral blood. The receptors shown here come from a human donor in a cohort sampled during active COVID-19.

The V gene is TRBV19, the J gene TRBJ1-2; no firm D call. The CDR3 totals 12 residues. The V and J ends lost 10 bases and 2 bases respectively, with 11 bases between them. CDR1 is LNHDA, CDR2 SQIVND, per germline (reference sequence). The DNA for the CDR3 is TGTGCCACTAAGACCGGGAACTATGGCTACACCTTC. Translation gives CATKTGNYGYTF.

The J gene is TRBJ2-5, the V gene TRBV11-1; maybe TRBD1 (6 bases). CDR1 and CDR2 from the germline V gene are SGHAT and FQDESV (reference sequence). This CDR3 is built from 14 residues. Between the trimmed V and J ends, which lost 2 bases and 4 bases, there was a span of 11 bases. CDR3 residues: CASSLPGQIETQYF. DNA for the CDR3: TGTGCCAGCAGCTTACCCGGACAGATAGAGACCCAGTACTTC.

The chain links TRBV7-3 to TRBJ1-1; D is ambiguous. Germline CDR1 and CDR2: SGHTA and FQGTGA. This CDR3 is built from 13 residues. Deletions cut 4 bases from V and 7 bases from J, with 13 bases between. CDR3 in DNA: TGTGCCAGCAGCTCTCGGCACCGGGGTGAAGCTTTCTTT. This translates into CASSSRHRGEAFF.

The chain couples TRBV7-2 to TRBJ2-1, with 7 nucleotides matching TRBD1. Germline V gene lookup returns CDR1 SGHTA and CDR2 FQGNSA. This CDR3 comprises 16 residues. V trimming: 4 bases; J trimming: 6 bases; junction bases outside the gene matches: 12. CDR3 loop: CASSSARGRIGNEQFF. The CDR3 DNA follows: TGTGCCAGCAGCTCTGCGAGGGGGCGAATCGGCAATGAGCAGTTCTTC.

This clone was seen a few times. V is TRBV7-2 and J is TRBJ2-7, with D possibly being TRBD2 (6 bases). The germline gives CDR1 SGHTA, CDR2 FQGNSA. The CDR3 is made up of 14 amino acids. V was cut by 5 bases and J by 7 bases, with 18 bases left in between. The CDR3 loop is CASSPSSGDWEQYF. Here the CDR3 DNA reads TGTGCCAGCAGCCCGAGTTCGGGAGACTGGGAGCAGTACTTC.

The J gene is TRBJ1-2, the V gene TRBV12-5; possible D gene TRBD1, 6 bases. From germline, CDR1 is LGHNT and CDR2 FRNRAP. V lost 7 bases and J 4 bases, leaving 10 bases between the germline ends. CDR3 size: 12 residues. CDR3: CASAEDSYGYTF. DNA for the CDR3: TGTGCTAGTGCCGAGGACAGCTATGGCTACACCTTC.

This clone has a single count. This chain links TRBV6-5 with TRBJ2-7, with a possible D match to TRBD2 (5 bases). Trimming shortened V by 0 bases and J by 6 bases, and 15 bases separated the two germline ends. Per the germline V gene, CDR1 is MNHEY and CDR2 is SVGAGI. The CDR3 is made up of 15 amino acids. The CDR3 sequence is CASSYSRRETAEQYF. As DNA, the CDR3 is TGTGCCAGCAGTTACTCCCGTAGGGAGACCGCCGAGCAGTACTTC.

The chain couples TRBV18 to TRBJ1-1; D is possibly TRBD1 (5 bases). Germline V CDR1 and CDR2: KGHSH, LQKENI. CDR3 size: 13 residues. Trimming removed 6 bases at V and 2 bases at J, with 10 bases between. The DNA for the CDR3 is TGTGCCAGCTCCCGGCAGGGTAACACTGAAGCTTTCTTT. Its protein product is CASSRQGNTEAFF.

This clone has a single count. The V gene is TRBV14, the J gene TRBJ2-7, with D unresolved. The CDR3 is 13 amino acids. The germline gives CDR1 SGHDN, CDR2 FVKESK. V dropped 0 bases and J dropped 4 bases, with 7 bases sitting between them. Here the CDR3 DNA reads TGTGCCAGCAGCCAAGATCGCGGATACGAGCAGTACTTC. Its translation is CASSQDRGYEQYF. The entire variable domain, with the rest obtained from reference TRBV14 and TRBJ2-7, is as follows: EAGVTQFPSHSVIEKGQTVTLRCDPISGHDNLYWYRRVMGKEIKFLLHFVKESKQDESGMPNNRFLAERTGGTYSTLKVQPAELEDSGVYFCASSQDRGYEQYFGPGTRLTVT.

The chain recombines TRBV6-5 with TRBJ1-3; TRBD1 aligns across 9 bases. The V gene's germline CDR1 is MNHEY and CDR2 SVGAGI. V was clipped by 5 bases and J by 2 bases; unmatched bases: 4. This CDR3 comprises 15 residues. In nucleotides, the CDR3 is TGTGCCAGCAGTCCAAGACAGGGGGCTGGAAACACCATATATTTT. Its translation is CASSPRQGAGNTIYF.

This clone was observed a single time. The genes are TRBV7-2 and TRBJ2-1; TRBD2 matches 10 bases. The CDR3 spans 13 residues. J gave up 8 bases and V 6 bases, and 4 bases lay outside the gene matches. The germline CDR1 and CDR2 sequences are SGHTA and FQGNSA. The CDR3 nucleotides are TGTGCCAGCAGAGCGGGGGGGTTGGATGAGCAGTTCTTC. This sequence encodes CASRAGGLDEQFF.

This chain joins TRBV25-1 and TRBJ1-4; D gene uncertain. V lost 1 base and J lost 6, with 9 bases in between. Looked up from germline, CDR1 is MGHDK and CDR2 is SYGVNS. The CDR3 extends over 14 amino acids. DNA of the CDR3: TGTGCCAGCAGTGAATCTTCGAGGGATGAAAAACTGTTTTTT. Encoded protein: CASSESSRDEKLFF. Full variable domain (remainder filled in from reference TRBV25-1 and TRBJ1-4): EADIYQTPRYLVIGTGKKITLECSQTMGHDKMYWYQQDPGMELHLIHYSYGVNSTEKGDLSSESTVSRIRTEHFPLTLESARPSHTSQYLCASSESSRDEKLFFGSGTQLSVL.

The V and J genes are TRBV29-1 and TRBJ2-1; the D is unclear. CDR1 SQVTM and CDR2 ANQGSEA come from the germline V gene. The V gene lost 3 bases and the J gene lost 0 bases, with 6 bases spanning the gap. The CDR3 is 13 residues long. The CDR3 here is CSVDASSYNEQFF. In DNA form, the CDR3 reads TGCAGCGTTGACGCGAGCTCCTACAATGAGCAGTTCTTC.

The chain has TRBV5-4 and TRBJ2-7, with 8 positions matching TRBD1. V was pared by 4 bases and J by 2 bases, with 8 bases of the junction left unmatched. This CDR3 region has 15 residues. Germline V gene data show CDR1 as SGHNT and CDR2 as YYREEE (reference sequence). CDR3 nucleotide sequence: TGTGCCAGCAGCACCGACAGGGGAAATACCTACGAGCAGTACTTC. Amino acid sequence: CASSTDRGNTYEQYF.

This clone was counted a few times. CDR3 bases: TGTGCCAGCAGCTTAGCGCTGAGGGATACGCAGTATTTT. It codes for CASSLALRDTQYF. This rearrangement joins TRBV7-2 to TRBJ2-3; D remains ambiguous. This CDR3 contains 13 residues. V lost 0 bases and J lost 6, with 7 bases in between. Germline V gives CDR1 SGHTA, CDR2 FQGNSA. Combining the CDR3 with reference TRBV7-2 and TRBJ2-3 gives the whole variable domain GAGVSQSPSNKVTEKGKDVELRCDPISGHTALYWYRQSLGQGLEFLIYFQGNSAPDKSGLPSDRFSAERTGGSVSTLTIQRTQQEDSAVYLCASSLALRDTQYFGPGTRLTVL.

V gene TRBV27 combines with J gene TRBJ1-2, with D maybe TRBD1 (6 bases). The germline gives CDR1 MNHEY, CDR2 SMNVEV (reference sequence). The V end lost 1 base, the J end lost 7 bases, and 13 bases lay between the germline ends. CDR3 length equals 14 residues. The CDR3 is CASSLYPGVGGYTF. DNA of the CDR3: TGTGCCAGCAGTTTATACCCAGGGGTGGGTGGCTACACCTTC.

This chain connects TRBV9 to TRBJ2-1, with TRBD2 matching 7 bases. With 1 base clipped from V and 3 bases from J, the junction kept 4 bases outside the gene matches. Germline V lookup: CDR1 SGDLS, CDR2 YYNGEE. This CDR3 comprises 15 residues. CDR3 nucleotides: TGTGCCAGCAGCGTAAGCGGGATTCTCTACAATGAGCAGTTCTTC. Translation gives CASSVSGILYNEQFF.

The sample holds one count of this clone. The V call is TRBV9, the J call TRBJ2-7; a weak D match, TRBD1 (6 bases). The CDR3 is 15 residues long. The germline CDR1 and CDR2 sequences are SGDLS and YYNGEE. Trimming stripped 4 bases from V and 0 bases from J, with 14 bases between. The CDR3 sequence: CASSQTGTSSYEQYF. Written as DNA, the CDR3 is TGTGCCAGCAGCCAGACAGGAACCTCCTCCTACGAGCAGTACTTC.

The J gene is TRBJ1-2, the V gene TRBV18; possible D gene TRBD1, 5 bases. The germline gives CDR1 KGHSH, CDR2 LQKENI. The ends were cut back, 3 bases at V and 4 bases at J, with 18 bases in the middle. CDR3 length equals 16 residues. This CDR3 reads CASSPSDDGGVYGYTF. The CDR3 DNA reads TGTGCCAGCTCACCCTCAGACGACGGGGGAGTCTATGGCTACACCTTC.

The rearrangement links TRBV7-3 to TRBJ1-3; 8 bases agree with TRBD1. The V gene's germline CDR1 is SGHTA and CDR2 FQGTGA. After removal of 4 bases from V and 4 bases from J, the junction contained 6 bases not matched to a gene. The CDR3 has 15 residues. For the CDR3, the DNA is TGTGCCAGCAGCTCCCAGGGGGCGCCAGGAAACACCATATATTTT. It yields the protein CASSSQGAPGNTIYF.